Described below is a single T cell receptor beta chain sequence and its context. This sample stems from a study of blood T cell repertoires in COVID-19. This table comes from immunoSEQ multiplex PCR, and its TCRdb copy is limited to in-frame clones, with some not included. The sample carries roughly 200,000 clones, roughly 84% recorded once. The receptor was derived from a person aged 65-85 years with COVID-19, enrolled during active disease. Sequenced input: peripheral blood.

The CDR3 reads CASRRLAGSSYNEQFF. DNA of the CDR3: TGTGCCAGCAGACGACTAGCGGGGAGCTCCTACAATGAGCAGTTCTTC. This chain connects TRBV6-6 to TRBJ2-1; 11 bases are a match to TRBD2. This CDR3 is 16 amino acids long. The germline CDR1 and CDR2 sequences are MNHNY and SVGAGI (reference sequence). Trimming took 6 bases from V and 0 from J; bases not matched to a gene: 4.